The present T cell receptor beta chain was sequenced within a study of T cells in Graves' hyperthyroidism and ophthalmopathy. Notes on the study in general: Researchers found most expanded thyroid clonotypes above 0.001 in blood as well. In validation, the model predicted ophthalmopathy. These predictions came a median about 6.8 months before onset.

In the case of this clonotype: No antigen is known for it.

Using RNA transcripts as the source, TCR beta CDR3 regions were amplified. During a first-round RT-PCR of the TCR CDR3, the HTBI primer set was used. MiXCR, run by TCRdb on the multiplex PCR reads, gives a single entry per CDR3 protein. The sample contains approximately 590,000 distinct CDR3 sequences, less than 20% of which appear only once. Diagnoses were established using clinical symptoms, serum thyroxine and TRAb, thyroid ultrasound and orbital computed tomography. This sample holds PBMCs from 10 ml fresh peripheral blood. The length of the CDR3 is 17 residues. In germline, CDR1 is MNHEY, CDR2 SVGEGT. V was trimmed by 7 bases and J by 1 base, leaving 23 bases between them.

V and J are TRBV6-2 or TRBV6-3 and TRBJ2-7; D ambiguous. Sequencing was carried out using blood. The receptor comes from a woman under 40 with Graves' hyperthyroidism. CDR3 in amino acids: CASTLKIPETQSYEQYF. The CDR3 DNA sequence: TGTGCCAGCACTCTAAAAATTCCGGAGACTCAATCCTACGAGCAGTACTTC.